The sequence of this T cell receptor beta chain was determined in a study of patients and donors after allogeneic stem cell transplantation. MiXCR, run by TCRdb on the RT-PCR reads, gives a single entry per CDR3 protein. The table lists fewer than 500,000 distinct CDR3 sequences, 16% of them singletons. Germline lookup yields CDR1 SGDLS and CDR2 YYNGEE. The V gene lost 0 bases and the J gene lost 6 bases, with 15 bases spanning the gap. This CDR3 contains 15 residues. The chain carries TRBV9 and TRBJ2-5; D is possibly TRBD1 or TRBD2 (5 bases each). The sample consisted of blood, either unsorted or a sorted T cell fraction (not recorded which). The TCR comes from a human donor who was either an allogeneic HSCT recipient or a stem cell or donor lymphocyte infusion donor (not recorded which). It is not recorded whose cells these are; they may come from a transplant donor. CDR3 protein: CASSVDGAERQTQYF. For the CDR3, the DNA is TGTGCCAGCAGCGTAGACGGGGCCGAGCGACAGACCCAGTACTTC.